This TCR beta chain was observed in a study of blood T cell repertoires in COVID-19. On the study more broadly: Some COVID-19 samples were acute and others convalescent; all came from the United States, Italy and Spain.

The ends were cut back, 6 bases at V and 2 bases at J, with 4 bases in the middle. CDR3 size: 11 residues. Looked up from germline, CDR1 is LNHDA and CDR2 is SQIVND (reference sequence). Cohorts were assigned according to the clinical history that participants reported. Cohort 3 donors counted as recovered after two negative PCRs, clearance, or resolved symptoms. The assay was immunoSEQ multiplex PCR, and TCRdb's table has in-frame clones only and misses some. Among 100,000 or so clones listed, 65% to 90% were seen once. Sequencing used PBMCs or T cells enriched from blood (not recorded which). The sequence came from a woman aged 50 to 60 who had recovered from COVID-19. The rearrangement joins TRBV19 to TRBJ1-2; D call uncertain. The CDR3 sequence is CASSVNYGYTF. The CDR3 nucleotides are TGTGCCAGTAGCGTAAACTATGGCTACACCTTC.